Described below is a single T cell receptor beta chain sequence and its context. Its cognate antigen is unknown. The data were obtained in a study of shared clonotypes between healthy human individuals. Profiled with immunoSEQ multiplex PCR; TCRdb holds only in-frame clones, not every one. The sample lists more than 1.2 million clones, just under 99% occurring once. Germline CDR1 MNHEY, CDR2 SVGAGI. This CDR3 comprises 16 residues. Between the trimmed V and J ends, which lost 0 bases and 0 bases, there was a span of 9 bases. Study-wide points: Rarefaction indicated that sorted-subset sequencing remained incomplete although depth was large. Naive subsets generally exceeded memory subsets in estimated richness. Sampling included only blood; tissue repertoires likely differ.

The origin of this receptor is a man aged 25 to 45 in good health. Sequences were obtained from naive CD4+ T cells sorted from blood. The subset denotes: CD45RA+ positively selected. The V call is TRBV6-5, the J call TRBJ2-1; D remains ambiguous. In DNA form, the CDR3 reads TGTGCCAGCAGTTACTCAGGGTCCTCCTCCTACAATGAGCAGTTCTTC. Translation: CASSYSGSSSYNEQFF.